A selection of T cell receptor beta chains follows, all from one sample in a study of T cells in Graves' hyperthyroidism and ophthalmopathy. MiXCR, applied by TCRdb to the multiplex PCR reads, yields one record per CDR3 protein. The table has roughly 570,000 distinct CDR3 sequences, less than 20% seen once. What was sequenced was blood. Receptors were obtained from a woman in her thirties with Graves' hyperthyroidism. CDR3s include the opening cysteine and the closing phenylalanine or tryptophan. The D gene is left open where the match is weak. The size entry is marked missing in some rows and otherwise reads once, few, many or a size class.

CDR3aa: CASSATGDNSPLHF; CDR3nt: TGTGCCAGCTCAGCGACAGGGGATAATTCACCCCTCCACTTT; d_gene: TRBD1; abundance: many; v_gene: TRBV18; len: 14; j_gene: TRBJ1-6
CDR3aa: CAWSHTGSANYGYTF; CDR3nt: TGTGCCTGGAGTCACACGGGTTCGGCTAACTATGGCTACACCTTC; d_gene: -; abundance: many; v_gene: TRBV30; len: 15; j_gene: TRBJ1-2
CDR3aa: CSAKGWRGEAFF; CDR3nt: TGCAGTGCAAAAGGGTGGCGGGGCGAAGCTTTCTTT; d_gene: -; abundance: many; v_gene: TRBV20-1; len: 12; j_gene: TRBJ1-1
CDR3aa: CASSTQGYGELFF; CDR3nt: TGTGCCAGTAGCACTCAGGGTTACGGGGAGCTGTTTTTT; d_gene: -; abundance: -; v_gene: TRBV19; len: 13; j_gene: TRBJ2-2
CDR3aa: CASSLPSGSSTDTQYF; CDR3nt: TGTGCCAGCAGCTTACCTAGCGGGAGCTCCACAGATACGCAGTATTTT; d_gene: TRBD2; abundance: many; v_gene: TRBV7-9; len: 16; j_gene: TRBJ2-3
CDR3aa: CASSVSGSSYEQYF; CDR3nt: TGTGCCAGCAGCGTATCAGGGAGCTCCTACGAGCAGTACTTC; d_gene: -; abundance: many; v_gene: TRBV7-2; len: 14; j_gene: TRBJ2-7
CDR3aa: CASSLAWQGGAEAFF; CDR3nt: TGCGCCAGCAGCTTGGCCTGGCAGGGTGGCGCTGAAGCTTTCTTT; d_gene: -; abundance: few; v_gene: TRBV5-1; len: 15; j_gene: TRBJ1-1
CDR3aa: CSARPSRNSGRATDTQYF; CDR3nt: TGCAGTGCTAGACCGAGTAGAAATAGCGGGAGGGCCACAGATACGCAGTATTTT; d_gene: TRBD2; abundance: -; v_gene: TRBV20-1; len: 18; j_gene: TRBJ2-3
CDR3aa: CSVWGQGLPEAFF; CDR3nt: TGCAGCGTTTGGGGACAGGGTTTACCTGAAGCTTTCTTT; d_gene: TRBD1; abundance: many; v_gene: TRBV29-1; len: 13; j_gene: TRBJ1-1
CDR3aa: CATRGPGQSYNEQFF; CDR3nt: TGTGCCACGCGCGGCCCGGGACAATCATACAATGAGCAGTTCTTC; d_gene: -; abundance: few; v_gene: TRBV24-1; len: 15; j_gene: TRBJ2-1
CDR3aa: CANGGWLAGSYEQYF; CDR3nt: TGTGCCAACGGAGGGTGGCTAGCGGGATCCTACGAGCAGTACTTC; d_gene: TRBD2; abundance: -; v_gene: TRBV10-3; len: 15; j_gene: TRBJ2-7
CDR3aa: CATSSGIDEQFF; CDR3nt: TGTGCCACCAGCAGTGGCATCGATGAGCAGTTCTTC; d_gene: -; abundance: many; v_gene: TRBV15; len: 12; j_gene: TRBJ2-1
CDR3aa: CSARSLTGANVLTF; CDR3nt: TGCAGTGCTAGAAGCTTAACTGGGGCCAACGTCCTGACTTTC; d_gene: -; abundance: few; v_gene: TRBV20-1; len: 14; j_gene: TRBJ2-6
CDR3aa: CASSRRAGGNTGELFF; CDR3nt: TGTGCCAGTAGTAGGAGGGCAGGGGGGAACACCGGGGAGCTGTTTTTT; d_gene: -; abundance: -; v_gene: TRBV19; len: 16; j_gene: TRBJ2-2
CDR3aa: CSVDEMNTEAFF; CDR3nt: TGCAGCGTTGATGAGATGAACACTGAAGCTTTCTTT; d_gene: -; abundance: few; v_gene: TRBV29-1; len: 12; j_gene: TRBJ1-1
CDR3aa: CASSSDLRGGYTF; CDR3nt: TGTGCCAGCAGCTCCGACCTGCGGGGAGGCTACACCTTC; d_gene: -; abundance: many; v_gene: TRBV7-2; len: 13; j_gene: TRBJ1-2
CDR3aa: CASGKGDNEQFF; CDR3nt: TGTGCCAGCGGTAAAGGGGACAATGAGCAGTTCTTC; d_gene: -; abundance: -; v_gene: TRBV6-2/TRBV6-3; len: 12; j_gene: TRBJ2-1
CDR3aa: CASTSSSAGGLTQYF; CDR3nt: TGCGCCAGCACCTCCTCTAGCGCGGGAGGGTTGACGCAGTATTTT; d_gene: TRBD2; abundance: -; v_gene: TRBV5-1; len: 15; j_gene: TRBJ2-3
CDR3aa: CASGQGDTDTQYF; CDR3nt: TGTGCCTCCGGACAGGGGGACACAGATACGCAGTATTTT; d_gene: TRBD1; abundance: many; v_gene: TRBV10-3; len: 13; j_gene: TRBJ2-3
CDR3aa: CATSRTDRVLGYTF; CDR3nt: TGTGCCACCAGCAGAACGGACAGGGTACTTGGCTACACCTTC; d_gene: TRBD1; abundance: few; v_gene: TRBV15; len: 14; j_gene: TRBJ1-2
CDR3aa: CASSDDRLGYNEQFF; CDR3nt: TGTGCCAGCAGCGATGACAGATTGGGGTACAATGAGCAGTTCTTC; d_gene: -; abundance: -; v_gene: TRBV13; len: 15; j_gene: TRBJ2-1
CDR3aa: CASRARGLAGLGEQFF; CDR3nt: TGTGCCAGCCGCGCCCGTGGGCTAGCGGGATTAGGTGAGCAGTTCTTC; d_gene: TRBD2; abundance: few; v_gene: TRBV6-1; len: 16; j_gene: TRBJ2-1
CDR3aa: CASTSRSSLGNEQFF; CDR3nt: TGTGCCAGCACCTCAAGGTCTAGTCTGGGCAATGAGCAGTTCTTC; d_gene: -; abundance: many; v_gene: TRBV7-2; len: 15; j_gene: TRBJ2-1
CDR3aa: CASNSGTDMNTEAFF; CDR3nt: TGTGCCAGCAACTCGGGGACTGACATGAACACTGAAGCTTTCTTT; d_gene: -; abundance: many; v_gene: TRBV27; len: 15; j_gene: TRBJ1-1
CDR3aa: CASSYQGLAGENTQYF; CDR3nt: TGTGCCAGCAGTTACCAGGGACTAGCGGGGGAGAACACGCAGTATTTT; d_gene: TRBD2; abundance: -; v_gene: TRBV6-1; len: 16; j_gene: TRBJ2-3
CDR3aa: CASSKDRYDQPQHF; CDR3nt: TGTGCCAGCAGCAAGGACAGGTACGATCAGCCCCAGCATTTT; d_gene: TRBD1; abundance: -; v_gene: TRBV28; len: 14; j_gene: TRBJ1-5
CDR3aa: CSARDLAGGVRNEQFF; CDR3nt: TGCAGTGCTAGAGATCTGGCGGGAGGGGTTAGGAATGAGCAGTTCTTC; d_gene: TRBD2; abundance: many; v_gene: TRBV20-1; len: 16; j_gene: TRBJ2-1
CDR3aa: CASSRQGSGDTEAFF; CDR3nt: TGTGCCAGTAGTAGACAGGGTAGCGGTGACACTGAAGCTTTCTTT; d_gene: TRBD1; abundance: -; v_gene: TRBV19; len: 15; j_gene: TRBJ1-1
CDR3aa: CAWSVIPGDSSLHF; CDR3nt: TGTGCCTGGAGTGTAATCCCAGGAGACTCGTCCCTCCACTTT; d_gene: -; abundance: many; v_gene: TRBV30; len: 14; j_gene: TRBJ1-6
CDR3aa: CSAEDPGSLGDTQYF; CDR3nt: TGCAGTGCAGAAGACCCGGGCAGTTTAGGGGATACGCAGTATTTT; d_gene: -; abundance: many; v_gene: TRBV20-1; len: 15; j_gene: TRBJ2-3
CDR3aa: CASSFVGTSGSSYNEQFF; CDR3nt: TGTGCCAGCAGCTTTGTGGGAACTAGCGGGAGCTCCTACAATGAGCAGTTCTTC; d_gene: TRBD2; abundance: many; v_gene: TRBV7-3; len: 18; j_gene: TRBJ2-1
CDR3aa: CSGAPWDNEQFF; CDR3nt: TGCAGCGGCGCTCCGTGGGACAATGAGCAGTTCTTC; d_gene: -; abundance: -; v_gene: TRBV29-1; len: 12; j_gene: TRBJ2-1
CDR3aa: CASRRGTNTEAFF; CDR3nt: TGTGCCTCCCGCAGGGGGACGAACACTGAAGCTTTCTTT; d_gene: TRBD1; abundance: few; v_gene: TRBV9; len: 13; j_gene: TRBJ1-1
CDR3aa: CASSRLAGGGRGELFF; CDR3nt: TGTGCCAGCAGCAGACTAGCGGGAGGAGGTAGAGGGGAGCTGTTTTTT; d_gene: TRBD2; abundance: many; v_gene: TRBV27; len: 16; j_gene: TRBJ2-2
CDR3aa: CASSRGTYNSPLHF; CDR3nt: TGTGCCAGCAGCCGTGGGACCTATAATTCACCCCTCCACTTT; d_gene: -; abundance: few; v_gene: TRBV14; len: 14; j_gene: TRBJ1-6
CDR3aa: CASSLHGTGLGYTF; CDR3nt: TGCGCCAGCAGCTTGCACGGGACAGGGCTTGGCTACACCTTC; d_gene: TRBD1; abundance: many; v_gene: TRBV5-1; len: 14; j_gene: TRBJ1-2